This TCR beta chain came from a study of T cells in Graves' hyperthyroidism and ophthalmopathy. This clonotype has just a few counts. Source material for PBMCs was more than 7.5 ml fresh peripheral blood. The investigators amplified TCR beta CDR3 regions from RNA transcripts. The TCR CDR3 was amplified in a first-round RT-PCR using the HTBI primer set. TCRdb independently ran MiXCR on the multiplex PCR reads; one entry per CDR3 protein. The sample includes some 250,000 distinct CDR3 sequences, 13% to 15% of them seen just once. The CDR3 has 18 amino acids. The ends were cut back, 2 bases at V and 3 bases at J, with 23 bases in the middle. Per the germline V gene, CDR1 is SGHTA and CDR2 is FQGNSA.

The sample comprised blood. The V and J genes are TRBV7-2 and TRBJ2-7; D remains unclear. This sequence was found in a woman aged 35 to 49 with Graves' hyperthyroidism that later progressed to Graves' ophthalmopathy. The CDR3: CASSLRRFRPNAFYEQYF. The CDR3 DNA follows: TGTGCCAGCAGCTTAAGGCGGTTTAGACCTAATGCGTTCTACGAGCAGTACTTC. Using reference TRBV7-2 and TRBJ2-7 for the parts outside the CDR3, the full variable domain is GAGVSQSPSNKVTEKGKDVELRCDPISGHTALYWYRQSLGQGLEFLIYFQGNSAPDKSGLPSDRFSAERTGGSVSTLTIQRTQQEDSAVYLCASSLRRFRPNAFYEQYFGPGTRLTVT.